A single sample gave rise to the 6 T cell receptor beta chains below, sequenced in a study of T cells in women clearing cervical HPV infection. The table came from immunoSEQ multiplex PCR; TCRdb's copy has only in-frame clones and leaves some out. The table counts some 16,000 clones; 9.5% to 12% lies in the top ten. The sample consisted of blood buffy coat. These receptors came from a woman between 18 and 70 years old with a cervical HPV16 infection that either progressed to CIN3+ or cleared (not recorded which).

The DNA read from the CDR3 is TGTGCCAGTAGTATTACAGGGGAGTATGGC. Translation: CASSITGEYG. The whole CDR3 is CASSITGEYGYTF. The chain is built from TRBV19 and TRBJ1-2, with TRBD1 identical over 7 bases. The CDR3 end lies 3 residues beyond the end of the read and is filled in from the germline J gene. CDR1 and CDR2 (germline): LNHDA, SQIVND (reference sequence). The CDR3 loop spans 13 amino acids. Losses at the gene ends were 3 bases for V and 5 bases for J; bases not matched to a gene: 3.

On this clone itself: The sequenced fragment ends 3 residues before the CDR3 boundary, so the rest is inferred from the germline J gene. The chain has TRBV15 and TRBJ1-3; 7 bases match TRBD1. The germline V gene encodes CDR1 LNHNV and CDR2 YYDKDF (reference sequence). V lost 3 bases to trimming and J lost 3 bases; unmatched junction nucleotides: 2. This CDR3 contains 14 residues. The CDR3 loop reads CATSRDRFGNTIYF. CDR3 DNA (partial): TGTGCCACCAGCAGGGACAGGTTTGGAAACACC.

As to this clone: The missing CDR3 end, 3 residues past where the read stops, is filled in from the germline J gene. The genes are TRBV7-2 and TRBJ1-2, with a tentative D call TRBD1 (6 bases). The CDR3 consists of 14 residues. Germline loops: CDR1 SGHTA, CDR2 FQGNSA. The chain's CDR3 is CASSLSGGGIRYTF. Partial CDR3 DNA: TGTGCCAGCAGCTTAAGTGGGGGCGGGATTCGC.

Note on this clone: The observed sequence ends 3 residues before the CDR3 terminus, with the missing tail filled in from the germline J gene. The rearrangement joins TRBV5-1 to TRBJ2-2; D is possibly TRBD2 (6 bases). The V gene lost 0 bases and the J gene lost 0 bases, with 6 bases spanning the gap. The CDR3 covers 15 residues. Germline V gene sequence: CDR1 SGHRS, CDR2 YFSETQ. CDR3 region: CASSLGGANTGELFF. The sequenced CDR3 bases are TGCGCCAGCAGCTTGGGGGGGGCGAACACCGGGGAG.

Turning to this clone: Read coverage stops 3 residues before the CDR3 terminus; the germline J gene supplies the remainder. The V gene is TRBV7-8, the J gene TRBJ2-1, with a tentative D call TRBD1 (5 bases). Trimming removed 3 bases at V and 5 bases at J, with 11 bases between. This CDR3 comprises 14 residues. Germline V gene lookup returns CDR1 SGHVS and CDR2 FQNEAQ. CDR3 region: CASSFLGPHNEQFF. Partial CDR3 DNA: TGTGCCAGCAGCTTTCTGGGGCCGCACAATGAG. The full variable domain, completed using reference TRBV7-8 and TRBJ2-1, is GAGVSQSPRYKVAKRGQDVALRCDPISGHVSLFWYQQALGQGPEFLTYFQNEAQLDKSGLPSDRFFAERPEGSVSTLKIQRTQQEDSAVYLCASSFLGPHNEQFFGPGTRLTVL.

Remarks on this clone: Read coverage stops 3 residues before the CDR3 terminus; the germline J gene supplies the remainder. V is TRBV19 and J is TRBJ2-3; a possible D gene is TRBD1 (6 bases). CDR3 length equals 14 residues. Germline V gives CDR1 LNHDA, CDR2 SQIVND (reference sequence). Trimming left V 1 base short and J 2 bases short, with 7 bases between. The CDR3 region is CASSIGTATDTQYF. Incomplete CDR3 DNA: TGTGCCAGTAGTATAGGGACAGCCACAGATACG.